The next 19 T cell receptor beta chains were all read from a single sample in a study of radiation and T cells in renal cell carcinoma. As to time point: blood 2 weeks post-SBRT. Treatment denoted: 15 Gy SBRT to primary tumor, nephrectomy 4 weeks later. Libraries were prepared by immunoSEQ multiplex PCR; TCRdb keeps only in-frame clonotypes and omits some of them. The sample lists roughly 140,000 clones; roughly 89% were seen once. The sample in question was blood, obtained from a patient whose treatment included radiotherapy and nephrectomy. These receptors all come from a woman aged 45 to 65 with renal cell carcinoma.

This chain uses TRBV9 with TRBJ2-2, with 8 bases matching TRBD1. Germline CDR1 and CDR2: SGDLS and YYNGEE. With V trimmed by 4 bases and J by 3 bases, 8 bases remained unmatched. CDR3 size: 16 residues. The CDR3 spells CASSPLGQVDTGELFF. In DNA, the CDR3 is TGTGCCAGCAGCCCCTTGGGACAGGTGGACACCGGGGAGCTGTTTTTT.

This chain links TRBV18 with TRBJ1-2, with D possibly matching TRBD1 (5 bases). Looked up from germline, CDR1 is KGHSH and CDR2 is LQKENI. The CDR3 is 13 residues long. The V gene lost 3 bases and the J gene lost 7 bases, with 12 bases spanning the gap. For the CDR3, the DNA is TGTGCCAGCTCACCCGAAGGGGCTTTTGGCTACACCTTC. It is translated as CASSPEGAFGYTF.

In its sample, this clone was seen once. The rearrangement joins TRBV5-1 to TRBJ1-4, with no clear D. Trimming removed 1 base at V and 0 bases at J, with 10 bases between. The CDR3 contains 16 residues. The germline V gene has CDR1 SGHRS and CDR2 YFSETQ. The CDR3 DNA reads TGCGCCAGCAGCTTGTCGGGTAGTACAACTAATGAAAAACTGTTTTTT. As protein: CASSLSGSTTNEKLFF.

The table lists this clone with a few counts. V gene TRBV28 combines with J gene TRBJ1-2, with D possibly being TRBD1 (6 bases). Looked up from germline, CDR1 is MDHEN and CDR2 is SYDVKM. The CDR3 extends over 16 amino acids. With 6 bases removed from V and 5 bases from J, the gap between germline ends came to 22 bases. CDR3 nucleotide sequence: TGTGCCAGCAGCTCTCCCGAGGGGGGCAGAAGGTATGGCTACACCTTC. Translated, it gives CASSSPEGGRRYGYTF.

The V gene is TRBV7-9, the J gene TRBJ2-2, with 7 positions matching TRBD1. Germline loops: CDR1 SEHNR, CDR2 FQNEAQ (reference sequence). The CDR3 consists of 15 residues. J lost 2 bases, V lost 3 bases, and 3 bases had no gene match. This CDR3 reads CASSLGQPNTGELFF. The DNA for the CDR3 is TGTGCCAGCAGCTTGGGACAGCCTAACACCGGGGAGCTGTTTTTT. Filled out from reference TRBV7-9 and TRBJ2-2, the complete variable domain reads DTGVSQNPRHKITKRGQNVTFRCDPISEHNRLYWYRQTLGQGPEFLTYFQNEAQLEKSRLLSDRFSAERPKGSFSTLEIQRTEQGDSAMYLCASSLGQPNTGELFFGEGSRLTVL.

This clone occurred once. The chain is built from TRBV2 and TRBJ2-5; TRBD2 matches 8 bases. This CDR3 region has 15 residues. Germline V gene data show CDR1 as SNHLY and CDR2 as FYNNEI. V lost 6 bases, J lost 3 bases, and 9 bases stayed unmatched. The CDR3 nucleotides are TGTGCCAGCAGGAGATGGACTAGCAGGGAAGAGACCCAGTACTTC. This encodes CASRRWTSREETQYF.

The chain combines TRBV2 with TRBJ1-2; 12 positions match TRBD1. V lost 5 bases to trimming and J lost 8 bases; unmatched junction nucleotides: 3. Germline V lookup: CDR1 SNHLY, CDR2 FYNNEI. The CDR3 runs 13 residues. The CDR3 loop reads CASSSGTGGGYTF. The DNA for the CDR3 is TGTGCCAGCAGTTCCGGGACAGGGGGCGGCTACACCTTC.

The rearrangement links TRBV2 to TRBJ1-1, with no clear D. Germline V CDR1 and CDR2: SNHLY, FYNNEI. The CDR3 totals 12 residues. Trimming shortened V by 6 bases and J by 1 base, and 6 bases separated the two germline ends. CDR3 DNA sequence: TGTGCCAGCAGCCGGACGAACACTGAAGCTTTCTTT. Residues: CASSRTNTEAFF. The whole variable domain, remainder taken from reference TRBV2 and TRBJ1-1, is EPEVTQTPSHQVTQMGQEVILRCVPISNHLYFYWYRQILGQKVEFLVSFYNNEISEKSEIFDDQFSVERPDGSNFTLKIRSTKLEDSAMYFCASSRTNTEAFFGQGTRLTVV.

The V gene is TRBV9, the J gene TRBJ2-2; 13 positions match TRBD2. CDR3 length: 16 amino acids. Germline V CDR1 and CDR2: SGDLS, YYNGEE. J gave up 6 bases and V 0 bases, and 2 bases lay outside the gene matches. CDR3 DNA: TGTGCCAGCAGCGTAGTGGGGACTAGCGGGGCCGGGGAGCTGTTTTTT. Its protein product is CASSVVGTSGAGELFF.

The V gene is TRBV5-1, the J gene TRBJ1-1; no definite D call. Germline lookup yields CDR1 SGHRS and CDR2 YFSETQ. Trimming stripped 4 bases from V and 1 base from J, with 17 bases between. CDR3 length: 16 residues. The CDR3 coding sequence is TGCGCCAGCAGCCGTTCCATGGTGGCTCCGAACACTGAAGCTTTCTTT. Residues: CASSRSMVAPNTEAFF.

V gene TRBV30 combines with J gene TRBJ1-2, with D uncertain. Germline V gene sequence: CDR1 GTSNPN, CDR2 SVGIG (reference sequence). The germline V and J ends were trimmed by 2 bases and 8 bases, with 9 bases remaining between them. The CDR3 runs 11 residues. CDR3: CAWSPGEGYTF. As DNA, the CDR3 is TGTGCCTGGAGTCCCGGCGAGGGCTACACCTTC.

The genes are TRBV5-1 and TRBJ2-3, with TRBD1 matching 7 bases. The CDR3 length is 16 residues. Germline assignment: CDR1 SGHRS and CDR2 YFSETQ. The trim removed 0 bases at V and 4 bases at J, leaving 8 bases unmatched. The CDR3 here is CASSLAGNRGADTQYF. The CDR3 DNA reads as TGCGCCAGCAGCTTGGCCGGGAACAGGGGCGCAGATACGCAGTATTTT.

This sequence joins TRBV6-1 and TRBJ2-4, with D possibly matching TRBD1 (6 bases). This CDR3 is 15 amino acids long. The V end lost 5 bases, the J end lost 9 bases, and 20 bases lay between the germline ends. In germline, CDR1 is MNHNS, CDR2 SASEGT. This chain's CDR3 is CASSPGDTGRAIQYF. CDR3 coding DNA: TGTGCCAGCAGTCCCGGGGACACTGGGCGGGCCATTCAGTACTTC.

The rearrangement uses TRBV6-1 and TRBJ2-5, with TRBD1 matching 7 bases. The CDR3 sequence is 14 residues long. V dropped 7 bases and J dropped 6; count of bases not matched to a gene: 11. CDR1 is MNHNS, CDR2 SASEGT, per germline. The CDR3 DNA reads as TGTGCCAGCAAGGGGTCCGACAGGGTCAAGACCCAGTACTTC. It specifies CASKGSDRVKTQYF.

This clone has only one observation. The CDR3 DNA follows: TGCGCCAGCAGCTTTACAGGGGGGGACTATGGCTACACCTTC. Its translation is CASSFTGGDYGYTF. This chain connects TRBV5-1 to TRBJ1-2; 8 positions match TRBD1. CDR3 length: 14 amino acids. J lost 3 bases, V lost 2 bases, and 3 bases had no gene match. Germline CDR1 and CDR2: SGHRS and YFSETQ.

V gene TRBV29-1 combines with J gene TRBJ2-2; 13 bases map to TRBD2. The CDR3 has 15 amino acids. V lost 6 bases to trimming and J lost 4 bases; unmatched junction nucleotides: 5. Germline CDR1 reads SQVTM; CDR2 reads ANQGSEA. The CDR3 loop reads CSVGTSGASTGELFF. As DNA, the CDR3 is TGCAGCGTGGGGACTAGCGGGGCGAGCACCGGGGAGCTGTTTTTT.

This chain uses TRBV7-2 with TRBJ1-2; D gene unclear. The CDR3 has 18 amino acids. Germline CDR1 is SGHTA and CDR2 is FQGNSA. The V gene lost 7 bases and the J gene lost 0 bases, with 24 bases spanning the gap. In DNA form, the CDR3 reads TGTGCCAGCATCCCCTCGGGTGGCGAAACGCGAACTAACTATGGCTACACCTTC. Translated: CASIPSGGETRTNYGYTF.

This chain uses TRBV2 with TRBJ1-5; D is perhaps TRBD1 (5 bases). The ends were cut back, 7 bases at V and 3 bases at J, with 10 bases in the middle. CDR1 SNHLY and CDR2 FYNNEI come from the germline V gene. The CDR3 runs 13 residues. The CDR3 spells CASKSQDNQPQHF. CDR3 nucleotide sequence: TGTGCCAGCAAGTCACAGGACAATCAGCCCCAGCATTTT.

CDR3 DNA sequence: TGTGCCAGCAGTCTCCGGGACCCTTCGGACGAGCAGTACTTC. Protein: CASSLRDPSDEQYF. The genes are TRBV6-1 and TRBJ2-7, with D perhaps TRBD1 or TRBD2 (5 bases each). CDR3 length equals 14 residues. The V and J ends lost 5 bases and 5 bases respectively, with 16 bases between them. Germline values: CDR1 MNHNS, CDR2 SASEGT.